A single sample is the source of the 2 T cell receptor beta chains below, sequenced in a study of cytomegalovirus exposure and HLA in healthy donors. 60 Vbeta and 13 Jbeta primers were used in PCR. Profiling relied on immunoSEQ multiplex PCR, and the TCRdb table lists in-frame clones only, not all of them. The sample yields 75,000 to 85,000 clones, around 82% seen once. Sequencing was carried out using PBMCs. These receptors were obtained from a male donor in good health and CMV-seronegative.

The chain uses TRBV19 and TRBJ1-2, with 8 bases identical to TRBD1. There are 13 residues in the CDR3. CDR1 LNHDA and CDR2 SQIVND come from the germline V gene (reference sequence). V was pared by 5 bases and J by 4 bases, with 3 bases of the junction left unmatched. The CDR3 sequence is CASSPGQGYGYTF. In DNA form, the CDR3 reads TGTGCCAGTAGTCCCGGACAGGGCTATGGCTACACCTTC.

The rearrangement joins TRBV29-1 to TRBJ2-1, with D unresolved. Germline CDR1 SQVTM, CDR2 ANQGSEA. Between the trimmed V and J ends, which lost 5 bases and 2 bases, there was a span of 13 bases. The CDR3 runs to 14 residues. The CDR3, as DNA: TGCAGCGTTCTGCCCGAGGTACCCTACAATGAGCAGTTCTTC. It codes for CSVLPEVPYNEQFF.